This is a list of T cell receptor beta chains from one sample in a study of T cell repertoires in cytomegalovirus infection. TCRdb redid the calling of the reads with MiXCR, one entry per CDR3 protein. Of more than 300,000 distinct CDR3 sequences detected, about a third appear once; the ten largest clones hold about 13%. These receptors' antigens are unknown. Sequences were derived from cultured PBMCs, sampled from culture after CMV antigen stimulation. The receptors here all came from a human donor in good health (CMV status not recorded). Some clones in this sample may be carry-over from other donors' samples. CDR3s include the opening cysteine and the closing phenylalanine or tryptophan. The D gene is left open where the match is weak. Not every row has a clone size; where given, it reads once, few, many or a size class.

cdr3_nt: TGTGCCAGCAGTTACTCGGGACAAGGGATGTTGCTGTTTTTT; cdr3_aa: CASSYSGQGMLLFF; v_call: TRBV6-5; d_call: -; j_call: TRBJ1-4; clone_size: once
cdr3_nt: TGTGCCAGCAGCCGCTTCGGACAGTCACTCCCCGGGGAGCTGTTTTTT; cdr3_aa: CASSRFGQSLPGELFF; v_call: TRBV7-2; d_call: -; j_call: TRBJ2-2; clone_size: -
cdr3_nt: TGTGCCAGCAGCGTGGGGCGAGAGAACACTGAAGCTTTCTTT; cdr3_aa: CASSVGRENTEAFF; v_call: TRBV5-6; d_call: -; j_call: TRBJ1-1; clone_size: few
cdr3_nt: TGTGCCAGCAGCGTCGGGACAGGCTATACGCAGTATTTT; cdr3_aa: CASSVGTGYTQYF; v_call: TRBV7-2; d_call: TRBD1; j_call: TRBJ2-3; clone_size: -
cdr3_nt: TGTGCCAGCAGCCGACGAGCGGGAGGGGGCAATGAGCAGTTCTTC; cdr3_aa: CASSRRAGGGNEQFF; v_call: TRBV12-3/TRBV12-4; d_call: TRBD2; j_call: TRBJ2-1; clone_size: -
cdr3_nt: TGCGCCAGCACCGAGGACCTACGCCTCTCCAATGAGCAGTTCTTC; cdr3_aa: CASTEDLRLSNEQFF; v_call: TRBV4-3; d_call: -; j_call: TRBJ2-1; clone_size: -
cdr3_nt: TGTGCCAGCAGCTTACACGGGAGGGGCACAGATACGCAGTATTTT; cdr3_aa: CASSLHGRGTDTQYF; v_call: TRBV7-6; d_call: TRBD2; j_call: TRBJ2-3; clone_size: many
cdr3_nt: TGTGCCAGCAGCTCAAGTGGGAGGAGCTCCTACAATGAGCAGTTCTTC; cdr3_aa: CASSSSGRSSYNEQFF; v_call: TRBV7-2; d_call: -; j_call: TRBJ2-1; clone_size: few
cdr3_nt: TGCGCCAGCAGCCAACAAATGAATCCCTACAATGAGCAGTTCTTC; cdr3_aa: CASSQQMNPYNEQFF; v_call: TRBV4-3; d_call: -; j_call: TRBJ2-1; clone_size: -
cdr3_nt: TGTGCCAGCAGTTACTCTCGGGGGGCGGGATATTCACCCCTCCACTTT; cdr3_aa: CASSYSRGAGYSPLHF; v_call: TRBV6-8; d_call: -; j_call: TRBJ1-6; clone_size: -
cdr3_nt: TGCAGCGTTGTAGTAGTGGCAGGAGGGGAGCTGTTTTTT; cdr3_aa: CSVVVVAGGELFF; v_call: TRBV29-1; d_call: -; j_call: TRBJ2-2; clone_size: -
cdr3_nt: TGTGCCAGCAGTGAAGCGACACTATTTCCCTACAATGAGCAGTTCTTC; cdr3_aa: CASSEATLFPYNEQFF; v_call: TRBV6-1; d_call: -; j_call: TRBJ2-1; clone_size: few
cdr3_nt: TGTGCCAGCAGCTTAAACCAGGGCTCTGGAAACACCATATATTTT; cdr3_aa: CASSLNQGSGNTIYF; v_call: TRBV7-2; d_call: -; j_call: TRBJ1-3; clone_size: -
cdr3_nt: TGTGCCAGCAGCTTAGAAGTTACCGGGAGTGAGCAGTACTTC; cdr3_aa: CASSLEVTGSEQYF; v_call: TRBV7-2; d_call: -; j_call: TRBJ2-7; clone_size: -
cdr3_nt: TGTGCCAGCAGTGAAGTCCATTACGAGCAGTACTTC; cdr3_aa: CASSEVHYEQYF; v_call: TRBV6-1; d_call: -; j_call: TRBJ2-7; clone_size: -
cdr3_nt: TGTGCCAGCAGCCTCCCGGGGGCCACTGAAGCTTTCTTT; cdr3_aa: CASSLPGATEAFF; v_call: TRBV7-2; d_call: -; j_call: TRBJ1-1; clone_size: many